These T cell receptor beta chains were read from a single sample in a study of blood T cell repertoires in COVID-19. Libraries were prepared by immunoSEQ multiplex PCR; TCRdb keeps only in-frame clonotypes and omits some of them. The data show approximately 75,000 clones, approximately 80% seen once. The sequenced sample consisted of peripheral blood. The receptors derive from a man between 45 and 60 years old with COVID-19, enrolled during active disease. Each CDR3 is given with its conserved first and last residue. Fields, in order: J gene, V gene, clone size, D gene, CDR3 DNA, CDR3 protein. A D gene is named only where the DNA matches it firmly. A row's size may be missing; if present it is once, few, many or a size class.

J gene: TRBJ2-7
V gene: TRBV7-2
clone size: -
D gene: TRBD2
CDR3 DNA: TGTGCCAGCAGCTATAGCGGGAGGGGAGTTGGCGAGCAGTACTTC
CDR3 protein: CASSYSGRGVGEQYF

J gene: TRBJ1-1
V gene: TRBV24-1
clone size: -
D gene: -
CDR3 DNA: TGTGCCACCAGAGGGGCCGGTTTAAAGAACACTGAAGCTTTCTTT
CDR3 protein: CATRGAGLKNTEAFF

J gene: TRBJ1-2
V gene: TRBV2
clone size: -
D gene: -
CDR3 DNA: TGTGCCAGCAGTACCGGGACATCCTATGGCTACACCTTC
CDR3 protein: CASSTGTSYGYTF

J gene: TRBJ2-3
V gene: TRBV6-5
clone size: -
D gene: -
CDR3 DNA: TGTGCCAGCAGTTACATGGTAGCGACAGATACGCAGTATTTT
CDR3 protein: CASSYMVATDTQYF

J gene: TRBJ2-1
V gene: TRBV2
clone size: -
D gene: TRBD2
CDR3 DNA: TGTGCCGTCCCTAGCGGGAGGTTCCTCTACAATGAGCAGTTCTTC
CDR3 protein: CAVPSGRFLYNEQFF

J gene: TRBJ2-3
V gene: TRBV14
clone size: -
D gene: -
CDR3 DNA: TGTGCCAGCAGCCAAGGGGGAGTTAGGACAGATACGCAGTATTTT
CDR3 protein: CASSQGGVRTDTQYF

J gene: TRBJ2-1
V gene: TRBV6-5
clone size: -
D gene: -
CDR3 DNA: TGTGCCAGCAGTTACCGGGGTTCCAACAATGAGCAGTTCTTC
CDR3 protein: CASSYRGSNNEQFF

J gene: TRBJ2-1
V gene: TRBV28
clone size: -
D gene: TRBD1
CDR3 DNA: TGTGCCAGCAGACTTTTGACAGGGGGACTATCCAATGAGCAGTTCTTC
CDR3 protein: CASRLLTGGLSNEQFF

J gene: TRBJ2-1
V gene: TRBV4-2
clone size: -
D gene: TRBD1
CDR3 DNA: TGTGCCAGCAGCCAAGATGTGGACAGGGCCTCCTACAATGAGCAGTTCTTC
CDR3 protein: CASSQDVDRASYNEQFF

J gene: TRBJ2-7
V gene: TRBV7-2
clone size: -
D gene: TRBD2
CDR3 DNA: TGTGCCAGCAGCTATGGACTAGCGGTAGGGTACGAGCAGTACTTC
CDR3 protein: CASSYGLAVGYEQYF

J gene: TRBJ1-1
V gene: TRBV24-1
clone size: -
D gene: TRBD1
CDR3 DNA: TGTGCCACCAGACAGGGACAGGGTACTGAAGCTTTCTTT
CDR3 protein: CATRQGQGTEAFF

J gene: TRBJ2-1
V gene: TRBV7-7
clone size: -
D gene: TRBD2
CDR3 DNA: TGTGCTAGCAGCTTAGGCGGACTAGCGGGCGCCAATGAGCAGTTCTTC
CDR3 protein: CASSLGGLAGANEQFF

J gene: TRBJ1-2
V gene: TRBV6-5
clone size: -
D gene: -
CDR3 DNA: TGTGCCAGCAGGACAGGTTATGGCTACACCTTC
CDR3 protein: CASRTGYGYTF

J gene: TRBJ1-6
V gene: TRBV6-1
clone size: few
D gene: TRBD1
CDR3 DNA: TGTGCCAGCAGTGACACGGGACAGGGCGATTCACCCCTCCACTTT
CDR3 protein: CASSDTGQGDSPLHF

J gene: TRBJ2-5
V gene: TRBV29-1
clone size: -
D gene: TRBD1
CDR3 DNA: TGCAGCGTGTCACAGGGGGCAATGTACCAAGAGACCCAGTACTTC
CDR3 protein: CSVSQGAMYQETQYF

J gene: TRBJ1-2
V gene: TRBV29-1
clone size: -
D gene: -
CDR3 DNA: TGCAGCGTGGCGGAGGGGAGCTATGGCTACACCTTC
CDR3 protein: CSVAEGSYGYTF

J gene: TRBJ1-5
V gene: TRBV28
clone size: -
D gene: -
CDR3 DNA: TGTGCCAGCAGAACAGGGAGGGAACAGCCCCAGCATTTT
CDR3 protein: CASRTGREQPQHF

J gene: TRBJ2-7
V gene: TRBV6-5
clone size: -
D gene: TRBD1
CDR3 DNA: TGTGCCAGCACCGGGACAGGGACCGAGCAGTACTTC
CDR3 protein: CASTGTGTEQYF

J gene: TRBJ2-5
V gene: TRBV5-4
clone size: once
D gene: TRBD1
CDR3 DNA: TGTGCCAGCAGCTCAGACAGGGAGGAGACCCAGTACTTC
CDR3 protein: CASSSDREETQYF

J gene: TRBJ2-3
V gene: TRBV30
clone size: once
D gene: -
CDR3 DNA: TGTGCCTGGAGTTCGAGAGATACGCAGTATTTT
CDR3 protein: CAWSSRDTQYF

J gene: TRBJ2-1
V gene: TRBV25-1
clone size: -
D gene: -
CDR3 DNA: TGTGCCAGCATTTCTGAAACAGGGATTGGGGTTTTGTTCTTC
CDR3 protein: CASISETGIGVLFF

J gene: TRBJ2-7
V gene: TRBV18
clone size: -
D gene: TRBD2
CDR3 DNA: TGTGCCAGCTCACCTGGGGAGGGCGGGATCTACGAGCAGTACTTC
CDR3 protein: CASSPGEGGIYEQYF

J gene: TRBJ2-3
V gene: TRBV18
clone size: once
D gene: -
CDR3 DNA: TGTGCCAGCTCACCAAGCGGGGCCAGGGGAACAGATACGCAGTATTTT
CDR3 protein: CASSPSGARGTDTQYF

J gene: TRBJ1-1
V gene: TRBV7-9
clone size: once
D gene: TRBD1
CDR3 DNA: TGTGCCAGCTTCCGACAGGGTAACACTGAAGCTTTCTTT
CDR3 protein: CASFRQGNTEAFF

J gene: TRBJ2-1
V gene: TRBV10-2
clone size: -
D gene: TRBD2
CDR3 DNA: TGCGCCAGCACCGACCACGCGGGACTAAGGAATGAGCAGTTCTTC
CDR3 protein: CASTDHAGLRNEQFF

J gene: TRBJ2-7
V gene: TRBV20-1
clone size: -
D gene: -
CDR3 DNA: TGCAGTGCTAGATGGGCTACCGAGCAGTACTTC
CDR3 protein: CSARWATEQYF

J gene: TRBJ2-1
V gene: TRBV24-1
clone size: -
D gene: TRBD1
CDR3 DNA: TGTGCCACCAGTGATTCCTCACTTACGACAGGGTTGGTGCAGTTCTTC
CDR3 protein: CATSDSSLTTGLVQFF

J gene: TRBJ2-2
V gene: TRBV25-1
clone size: few
D gene: TRBD1
CDR3 DNA: TGTGCCAGCAGGGACAGGGGAATCGGGGAGCTGTTTTTT
CDR3 protein: CASRDRGIGELFF

J gene: TRBJ2-1
V gene: TRBV14
clone size: once
D gene: TRBD1
CDR3 DNA: TGTGCCAGCAGCCGGGACAGGCTAAGCTCCTACAATGAGCAGTTCTTC
CDR3 protein: CASSRDRLSSYNEQFF

J gene: TRBJ2-7
V gene: TRBV27
clone size: -
D gene: TRBD2
CDR3 DNA: TGTGCCAGCAGTTTAAGAAGTCGGAGGTCTAGCGGGGACCCCCTAAGATACGAGCAGTACTTC
CDR3 protein: CASSLRSRRSSGDPLRYEQYF

J gene: TRBJ1-1
V gene: TRBV7-9
clone size: -
D gene: -
CDR3 DNA: TGTGCCAGCAGCCAGACAGAATGGAGGGCTGAAGCTTTCTTT
CDR3 protein: CASSQTEWRAEAFF

J gene: TRBJ2-5
V gene: TRBV3-1/TRBV3-2
clone size: -
D gene: -
CDR3 DNA: TGTGCCAGCAGCTTCGAGGATAGCGGCCTGGAGCAAGAGACCCAGTACTTC
CDR3 protein: CASSFEDSGLEQETQYF

J gene: TRBJ1-2
V gene: TRBV6-2/TRBV6-3
clone size: few
D gene: TRBD1
CDR3 DNA: TGTGCCAGCAGTCGGACAGGGGAGCCCGCTAACTATGGCTACACCTTC
CDR3 protein: CASSRTGEPANYGYTF

J gene: TRBJ2-2
V gene: TRBV5-1
clone size: -
D gene: TRBD2
CDR3 DNA: TGCGCCAGCAGCCCCCAAGGCAGCGGGGGGACCGGGGAGCTGTTTTTT
CDR3 protein: CASSPQGSGGTGELFF

J gene: TRBJ2-7
V gene: TRBV24-1
clone size: -
D gene: TRBD2
CDR3 DNA: TGTGCCACCAGTGATTCGACTAGCGGCAGACTCTACGAGCAGTACTTC
CDR3 protein: CATSDSTSGRLYEQYF

J gene: TRBJ1-3
V gene: TRBV7-2
clone size: once
D gene: -
CDR3 DNA: TGTGCCAGCAGCTTAGGGAGACGACAGTTACCCCAGTTT
CDR3 protein: CASSLGRRQLPQF

J gene: TRBJ1-1
V gene: TRBV6-5
clone size: -
D gene: -
CDR3 DNA: TGTGCCAGCAGAATATTACAGGGAATTGAAGCTTTCTTT
CDR3 protein: CASRILQGIEAFF

J gene: TRBJ2-5
V gene: TRBV7-3
clone size: -
D gene: -
CDR3 DNA: TGTGCCAGCAGCCTCGATTCCGGGAGCCAAGAGACCCAGTACTTC
CDR3 protein: CASSLDSGSQETQYF

J gene: TRBJ1-2
V gene: TRBV4-1
clone size: -
D gene: -
CDR3 DNA: TGCGCCAGCAGCCAAGCCTCCAACTATGGCTACACCTTC
CDR3 protein: CASSQASNYGYTF

J gene: TRBJ2-5
V gene: TRBV28
clone size: -
D gene: TRBD1
CDR3 DNA: TGTGCCAGCAGTCTAGGGACAGGACAAGAGACCCAGTACTTC
CDR3 protein: CASSLGTGQETQYF

J gene: TRBJ2-1
V gene: TRBV28
clone size: -
D gene: -
CDR3 DNA: TGTGCCACTCTGGGGCAGGGCAATGAGCAGTTCTTC
CDR3 protein: CATLGQGNEQFF

J gene: TRBJ2-3
V gene: TRBV19
clone size: -
D gene: TRBD1
CDR3 DNA: TGTGCCAGTAGCTTACAGGGGGCAGGCACAGATACGCAGTATTTT
CDR3 protein: CASSLQGAGTDTQYF

J gene: TRBJ2-3
V gene: TRBV28
clone size: -
D gene: TRBD1
CDR3 DNA: TGTGCCACCTTAACAGGGGGCGCCGGTGTAAGCACAGATACGCAGTATTTT
CDR3 protein: CATLTGGAGVSTDTQYF

J gene: TRBJ2-1
V gene: TRBV7-2
clone size: few
D gene: TRBD2
CDR3 DNA: TGTGCCAGCAGCCCCCCAGCGGGGTTAGCGTACAATGAGCAGTTCTTC
CDR3 protein: CASSPPAGLAYNEQFF

J gene: TRBJ2-4
V gene: TRBV4-1
clone size: -
D gene: -
CDR3 DNA: TGCGCCAGCAGCCAAGCCCCACCCCAGGCCAAAAACATTCAGTACTTC
CDR3 protein: CASSQAPPQAKNIQYF

J gene: TRBJ1-1
V gene: TRBV30
clone size: once
D gene: -
CDR3 DNA: TGTGCCTGGAGTGTATGGGGGGGTTTGAACACTGAAGCTTTCTTT
CDR3 protein: CAWSVWGGLNTEAFF

J gene: TRBJ1-1
V gene: TRBV2
clone size: -
D gene: -
CDR3 DNA: TGTGCCAGCGGCCGGCTAGACGGGGTAGCTTTCTTT
CDR3 protein: CASGRLDGVAFF

J gene: TRBJ2-3
V gene: TRBV6-1
clone size: -
D gene: TRBD2
CDR3 DNA: TGTGCCAGCAGTGACGCGGGAGGGTCAGATACGCAGTATTTT
CDR3 protein: CASSDAGGSDTQYF

J gene: TRBJ2-2
V gene: TRBV3-1/TRBV3-2
clone size: -
D gene: TRBD2
CDR3 DNA: TGTGCCAGCCAAGTAGCGGGACGAACCGGGGAGCTGTTTTTT
CDR3 protein: CASQVAGRTGELFF

J gene: TRBJ2-2
V gene: TRBV18
clone size: -
D gene: -
CDR3 DNA: TGTGCCAGCTCACTTGACAGAGCCGGGGAGCTGTTTTTT
CDR3 protein: CASSLDRAGELFF

J gene: TRBJ2-3
V gene: TRBV5-6
clone size: few
D gene: -
CDR3 DNA: TGTGCCAGCAGCCCCAAGTCAACTTCCGGCACAGATACGCAGTATTTT
CDR3 protein: CASSPKSTSGTDTQYF

J gene: TRBJ2-3
V gene: TRBV9
clone size: -
D gene: TRBD2
CDR3 DNA: TGTGCCAGCAGCCCCCGGGAGGGGTACACAGATACGCAGTATTTT
CDR3 protein: CASSPREGYTDTQYF

J gene: TRBJ2-7
V gene: TRBV5-4
clone size: once
D gene: -
CDR3 DNA: TGTGCCAGCAGCCTGGAGTGGGCTGACGAGCAGTACTTC
CDR3 protein: CASSLEWADEQYF

J gene: TRBJ2-3
V gene: TRBV5-1
clone size: -
D gene: -
CDR3 DNA: TGCGCCAGCAGCCCACCAGGGACAGATACGCAGTATTTT
CDR3 protein: CASSPPGTDTQYF

J gene: TRBJ1-5
V gene: TRBV19
clone size: -
D gene: -
CDR3 DNA: TGTGCCAGTAGTATGAGTCTGGGCAATCAGCCCCAGCATTTT
CDR3 protein: CASSMSLGNQPQHF

J gene: TRBJ2-7
V gene: TRBV7-2
clone size: -
D gene: TRBD2
CDR3 DNA: TGTGCCAGCAGATACGGGACTAGCGGCTACGAGCAGTACTTC
CDR3 protein: CASRYGTSGYEQYF

J gene: TRBJ1-2
V gene: TRBV6-6
clone size: -
D gene: -
CDR3 DNA: TGTGCCAGCAGTCAACGGACAGCCGGCTACACCTTC
CDR3 protein: CASSQRTAGYTF

J gene: TRBJ1-1
V gene: TRBV30
clone size: few
D gene: -
CDR3 DNA: TGTGCCTGGAGTTCAGGGAACACTGAAGCTTTCTTT
CDR3 protein: CAWSSGNTEAFF

J gene: TRBJ2-7
V gene: TRBV6-5
clone size: -
D gene: -
CDR3 DNA: TGTGCCAGCGGCCCGCATGCCATGTACGAGCAGTACTTC
CDR3 protein: CASGPHAMYEQYF

J gene: TRBJ1-2
V gene: TRBV2
clone size: -
D gene: TRBD1
CDR3 DNA: TGTGCCAGCAGTGCTTTCCGGGACAGGGCGTATGGCTACACCTTC
CDR3 protein: CASSAFRDRAYGYTF